What follows are 23 T cell receptor beta chains derived from one specimen sequenced in a study of regulatory T cells in long-lasting Graves disease. The TCR beta library used iRepertoire HTBI primers with Arm-PCR amplification of CDR3. Each CDR3 protein gets one entry after TCRdb re-called the multiplex PCR reads with MiXCR. The sample has approximately 390,000 distinct CDR3 sequences; roughly 15% are singletons. The time point denotes: newly diagnosed GD, antithyroid drugs for less than 3 months. Extracted RNA from PBMCs served as the source of the TCR library. This sample also belongs to another study, concerning T cells in Graves' hyperthyroidism and ophthalmopathy.

Specimen: peripheral blood mononuclear cells (PBMCs), collected at new diagnosis, from a patient treated with antithyroid drugs. The receptors here all came from a woman in her late teens or twenties with Graves disease.

As to this clonotype: It may be a read error: a sequence one base away is much more abundant. The gene calls are TRBV6-5 and TRBJ1-2; TRBD1 agrees at 7 bases. The germline CDR1 and CDR2 sequences are MNHEY and SVGAGI. The CDR3 is made up of 15 amino acids. CDR3 sequence (DNA): TGTGCCGGCAGTTACGAAGTGACAGGGAATTATGGCTACACCTTC. This translates into CAGSYEVTGNYGYTF.

This clonotype was seen repeatedly, ten times or more. The CDR3 DNA sequence: TGTGCCAGCAGAAGGGGCACAGGGTTGAGTAGCAATCAGCCCCAGCATTTT. Protein product: CASRRGTGLSSNQPQHF. The chain combines TRBV27 with TRBJ1-5, with D possibly being TRBD1 (6 bases). The CDR3 is 17 residues long. Trimming stripped 6 bases from V and 0 bases from J, with 18 bases between. Germline V gene data show CDR1 as MNHEY and CDR2 as SMNVEV (reference sequence).

This clonotype was seen ten or more times. The rearrangement uses TRBV3-1 and TRBJ1-4, with D perhaps TRBD1 (5 bases). With 0 bases removed from V and 0 bases from J, the gap between germline ends came to 11 bases. The CDR3 totals 17 residues. CDR1 is LGHDT and CDR2 is YNNKEL in the germline V gene (reference sequence). The DNA of the CDR3 is TGTGCCAGCAGCCAAGATAGGGGAACCGCAACTAATGAAAAACTGTTTTTT. Translation: CASSQDRGTATNEKLFF.

This clonotype has a handful of counts. The chain links TRBV12-3 or TRBV12-4 to TRBJ2-7, with 11 bases aligning to TRBD2. CDR3 size: 15 residues. V shed 6 bases and J 5 bases; nucleotides not matched to a gene: 9. This CDR3 is CASSGTSGSLHEQYF. DNA of the CDR3: TGTGCCAGCAGCGGCACTAGCGGGAGTCTCCACGAGCAGTACTTC.

Comment on this clonotype: One base away lies a much larger clone, so this may be a sequencing read error. The CDR3, as DNA: TGTGCCAGTGGGTTCGAGACAGGGGGCTACAATGAGCAGTACTTC. It yields the protein CASGFETGGYNEQYF. V usage is TRBV6-1 and J usage is TRBJ2-7; 10 positions match TRBD1. J lost 7 bases, V lost 9 bases, and 15 bases had no gene match. CDR3 length equals 15 residues. CDR1 is MNHNS, CDR2 SASEGT, per germline.

Only a few counts were recorded for this clonotype. The chain carries TRBV15 and TRBJ2-2, with TRBD1 identical over 9 bases. The V segment lost 1 base and the J segment 0 bases; nucleotides outside the gene matches: 0. The CDR3 consists of 16 residues. The germline CDR1 and CDR2 sequences are LNHNV and YYDKDF (reference sequence). CDR3 bases: TGTGCCACCAGCAGAGGGGACAGGGCGAACACCGGGGAGCTGTTTTTT. Its protein product is CATSRGDRANTGELFF.

This clonotype was counted many times. This chain links TRBV15 with TRBJ2-3, with TRBD2 matching 8 bases. The germline gives CDR1 LNHNV, CDR2 YYDKDF (reference sequence). This CDR3 contains 14 residues. Losses at the gene ends were 5 bases for V and 0 bases for J; bases not matched to a gene: 1. The CDR3 loop is CATSGGRSTDTQYF. The CDR3 region has the DNA TGTGCCACCAGCGGCGGGAGGAGCACAGATACGCAGTATTTT.

This clonotype has ten or more counts. The chain recombines TRBV18 with TRBJ2-1; a possible D gene is TRBD1 (5 bases). Germline CDR1 and CDR2: KGHSH and LQKENI. CDR3 size: 17 residues. V shed 0 bases and J shed 4 bases, with 16 bases lying between them. CDR3 sequence reads: CASSPPGQGVPYNEQFF. CDR3 DNA sequence: TGTGCCAGCTCACCACCTGGACAAGGGGTTCCTTACAATGAGCAGTTCTTC.

Many counts were recorded for this clonotype. The chain links TRBV20-1 to TRBJ2-1; 14 nucleotides match TRBD2. Germline trimming cut 1 base from V and 9 bases from J; bases unmatched to any gene: 8. The CDR3 covers 16 residues. In germline, CDR1 is DFQATT, CDR2 SNEGSKA (reference sequence). The CDR3 loop reads CSARAPGLAGVPEQFF. The CDR3 region has the DNA TGCAGTGCTAGAGCCCCGGGACTAGCGGGAGTTCCTGAGCAGTTCTTC.

The sample holds many counts of this clonotype. As DNA, the CDR3 is TGTGCCAGCAGCCTGACTAGCGGGATCGCAGATACGCAGTATTTT. It codes for CASSLTSGIADTQYF. This chain uses TRBV9 with TRBJ2-3, with TRBD2 matching 11 bases. CDR1 SGDLS and CDR2 YYNGEE come from the germline V gene. V was pared by 4 bases and J by 4 bases, with 5 bases of the junction left unmatched. This CDR3 is 15 amino acids long. Using reference TRBV9 and TRBJ2-3 for the parts outside the CDR3, the full variable domain is DSGVTQTPKHLITATGQRVTLRCSPRSGDLSVYWYQQSLDQGLQFLIQYYNGEERAKGNILERFSAQQFPDLHSELNLSSLELGDSALYFCASSLTSGIADTQYFGPGTRLTVL.

This chain joins TRBV7-8 and TRBJ2-3; 9 nucleotides agree with TRBD2. The CDR3 has 17 amino acids. Germline trimming cut 2 bases from V and 3 bases from J; bases unmatched to any gene: 9. The germline gives CDR1 SGHVS, CDR2 FQNEAQ. CDR3 in amino acids: CASSLKGAGGRTDTQYF. As DNA, the CDR3 is TGTGCCAGCAGCTTAAAGGGGGCGGGGGGGCGGACAGATACGCAGTATTTT.

This clonotype has at least ten counts. This chain connects TRBV28 to TRBJ1-2; the D gene is possibly TRBD1 (5 bases). Germline V lookup: CDR1 MDHEN, CDR2 SYDVKM. V was pared by 5 bases and J by 4 bases, with 17 bases between. The CDR3 totals 15 residues. CDR3 DNA sequence: TGTGCCAGCAGTCTTCCCTCCGGGGGGTTCTATGGCTACACCTTC. Protein sequence: CASSLPSGGFYGYTF.

With respect to this clonotype: A read error may account for a junction end that differs from germline. The CDR3 loop is CASSYGGNTEALF. CDR3 nucleotide sequence: TGTGCCAGCAGTTACGGGGGGAACACTGAAGCTCTCTTT. The V call is TRBV6-2 or TRBV6-3, the J call TRBJ1-1; D possibly corresponds to TRBD1 (5 bases). Germline V gene lookup returns CDR1 MNHEY and CDR2 SVGEGT. The CDR3 sequence is 13 residues long.

This chain joins TRBV29-1 and TRBJ2-6; D unresolved. The CDR3 length is 13 residues. V dropped 1 base and J dropped 6 bases, with 7 bases sitting between them. Looked up from germline, CDR1 is SQVTM and CDR2 is ANQGSEA. This chain's CDR3 is CSVEGGTANVLTF. CDR3 coding DNA: TGCAGCGTTGAAGGGGGTACGGCCAACGTCCTGACTTTC. Filled out from reference TRBV29-1 and TRBJ2-6, the complete variable domain reads SAVISQKPSRDICQRGTSLTIQCQVDSQVTMMFWYRQQPGQSLTLIATANQGSEATYESGFVIDKFPISRPNLTFSTLTVSNMSPEDSSIYLCSVEGGTANVLTFGAGSRLTVL.

At least ten counts were recorded for this clonotype. This chain uses TRBV4-1 with TRBJ1-6; D possibly corresponds to TRBD1 (5 bases). The CDR3 sequence is 18 residues long. Germline V lookup: CDR1 MGHRA, CDR2 YSYEKL. V dropped 7 bases and J dropped 8 bases, with 27 bases sitting between them. For the CDR3, the DNA is TGCGCCAGCACTCTTAGGACACTCCCCAGAGGGTTTGATTCACCCCTCCACTTT. Its translation: CASTLRTLPRGFDSPLHF.

Ten or more counts support this clonotype. This chain links TRBV2 with TRBJ2-1; D is possibly TRBD2 (5 bases). Germline CDR1 reads SNHLY; CDR2 reads FYNNEI. CDR3 length equals 14 residues. Trimming stripped 4 bases from V and 2 bases from J, with 9 bases between. The CDR3 here is CASSGSGAYNEQFF. The CDR3 DNA reads TGTGCCAGCAGTGGTTCCGGGGCCTACAATGAGCAGTTCTTC.

This chain uses TRBV7-9 with TRBJ2-2, with 9 bases fitting TRBD1. The CDR3 is made up of 17 amino acids. Germline CDR1 is SEHNR and CDR2 is FQNEAQ (reference sequence). V was pared by 2 bases and J by 5 bases, with 9 bases of the junction left unmatched. The CDR3 nucleotides are TGTGCCAGCAGCTTAACCCTGAACAGGGGGCGGACCGGGGAGCTGTTTTTT. It is translated as CASSLTLNRGRTGELFF.

This rearrangement joins TRBV20-1 to TRBJ2-1; tentatively, D is TRBD2 (7 bases). Germline CDR1 DFQATT, CDR2 SNEGSKA (reference sequence). This CDR3 spans 13 amino acids. With 3 bases removed from V and 4 bases from J, the gap between germline ends came to 10 bases. Here the CDR3 DNA reads TGCAGTGCTAGCGGGGGGCAATACAATGAGCAGTTCTTC. Its protein product is CSASGGQYNEQFF.

This chain connects TRBV6-1 to TRBJ1-2, with 7 bases identical to TRBD1. This CDR3 has 15 residues. V lost 2 bases and J lost 7; bases outside the gene matches: 10. Germline V gene sequence: CDR1 MNHNS, CDR2 SASEGT. CDR3 residues: CASSEMAGGRSGYTF. In nucleotides, the CDR3 is TGTGCCAGCAGTGAAATGGCAGGGGGAAGGAGTGGCTACACCTTC.

The chain is built from TRBV2 and TRBJ1-5; 10 nucleotides match TRBD1. Per germline, CDR1 SNHLY and CDR2 FYNNEI. J gave up 9 bases and V 5 bases, and 10 bases lay outside the gene matches. The CDR3 length is 15 residues. The CDR3: CASSLSGTGEGPQHF. CDR3 coding DNA: TGTGCCAGCAGTTTGTCCGGGACAGGGGAAGGGCCCCAGCATTTT.

The rearrangement joins TRBV30 to TRBJ2-7; tentative D call: TRBD2 (5 bases). CDR1 is GTSNPN and CDR2 is SVGIG in the germline V gene (reference sequence). The CDR3 runs to 14 residues. The V and J ends lost 1 base and 5 bases respectively, with 15 bases between them. CDR3: CAWSGLGGFDEQYF. The DNA for the CDR3 is TGTGCCTGGAGTGGCCTAGGAGGATTCGACGAGCAGTACTTC.

Notes on this clonotype: A read error is likely here: a far larger clone is one base away. The genes are TRBV10-2 and TRBJ2-6; D unclear. CDR3 size: 16 residues. Germline-derived CDR1 and CDR2 are WSHSY and SAAADI. The chain's CDR3 is CANTPDGGSGANVLTF. CDR3 DNA sequence: TGTGCCAACACTCCCGACGGCGGCTCTGGGGCCAACGTCCTGACTTTC.

The rearrangement links TRBV9 to TRBJ2-3; TRBD2 matches at 13 bases. Germline CDR1 reads SGDLS; CDR2 reads YYNGEE. The length of the CDR3 is 16 residues. The ends lost 2 bases at V and 2 bases at J; junction bases unmatched: 2. The CDR3 bases are TGTGCCAGCAGCGTCGGGACTAGCGGGACCACAGATACGCAGTATTTT. Its translation is CASSVGTSGTTDTQYF.